This is a list of T cell receptor beta chains from one sample in a study of blood T cell repertoires in COVID-19. Here immunoSEQ multiplex PCR was the method, and the copy in TCRdb shows in-frame clones only, minus some. Here the sample spans about 100,000 clones, around 90% being singletons. The sequencing input was peripheral blood. All receptors come from a human donor in a cohort sampled during active COVID-19. Each CDR3 is given with its conserved first and last residue. Each record gives: D gene, J gene, V gene, clone size, CDR3 length, CDR3 DNA, CDR3 protein. A D gene is named only where the DNA matches it firmly. Expanded clones get a size class; other rows say once, few or many, or leave the size out.

NA | TRBJ2-2 | TRBV24-1 | NA | 16 | TGTGCCACCAGTGATCCCGCCGGACGGACATCCGGGGAGCTGTTTTTT | CATSDPAGRTSGELFF
NA | TRBJ1-1 | TRBV7-3 | NA | 13 | TGTGCCAGCAGCTTACGGACTAACACTGAAGCTTTCTTT | CASSLRTNTEAFF
NA | TRBJ2-7 | TRBV21-1 | NA | 14 | TGTGCCAGCAGCCCGACAGGGGCGTCCTACGAGCAGTACTTC | CASSPTGASYEQYF
TRBD1 | TRBJ2-3 | TRBV18 | NA | 15 | TGTGCCAGCTCACCACTAAGACAGGGGACAGATACGCAGTATTTT | CASSPLRQGTDTQYF
TRBD1 | TRBJ2-3 | TRBV19 | NA | 14 | TGTGCCAGTAGTATGACAGGGGCTACAGATACGCAGTATTTT | CASSMTGATDTQYF
NA | TRBJ2-7 | TRBV5-5 | NA | 14 | TGTGCCAGCAGCTTGGGCACAGAACCCTACGAGCAGTACTTC | CASSLGTEPYEQYF
NA | TRBJ1-1 | TRBV6-5 | NA | 15 | TGTGCCAGCAGTCCTCAGACAGCCGAAAACACTGAAGCTTTCTTT | CASSPQTAENTEAFF
TRBD1 | TRBJ1-3 | TRBV7-2 | NA | 16 | TGTGCCAGCAGCCTCCAAGGACAGGACCTTGGAAACACCATATATTTT | CASSLQGQDLGNTIYF
TRBD2 | TRBJ2-1 | TRBV27 | NA | 18 | TGTGCCAGCAGTCCCAAAATCCGGGACTACCATTCATACAATGAGCAGTTCTTC | CASSPKIRDYHSYNEQFF
TRBD2 | TRBJ2-7 | TRBV6-5 | NA | 13 | TGTGCCGCAGGACCGGGACTAACCTACGAGCAGTACTTC | CAAGPGLTYEQYF
NA | TRBJ1-2 | TRBV15 | NA | 15 | TGTGCCACCGCAGTGACAAGGGGACTTAACTATGGCTACACCTTC | CATAVTRGLNYGYTF
NA | TRBJ1-2 | TRBV4-3 | NA | 15 | TGCGCCAGCAGCCAAGACGAACAGAGACTATATGGCTACACCTTC | CASSQDEQRLYGYTF
TRBD1 | TRBJ2-7 | TRBV6-5 | NA | 14 | TGTGCCAGCATCCCGGGACAGCCTCGTGACGAGCAGTACTTC | CASIPGQPRDEQYF
NA | TRBJ1-2 | TRBV19 | NA | 14 | TGTGCCAGCATACCTGGACCTTCAGCGGGTGGCTACACCTTC | CASIPGPSAGGYTF
TRBD2 | TRBJ2-7 | TRBV30 | NA | 17 | TGTGCCTGGAGTAGGGGGCGGACTAGCGGGAGTATGTACGAGCAGTACTTC | CAWSRGRTSGSMYEQYF
NA | TRBJ2-3 | TRBV29-1 | NA | 15 | TGCAGCGTTGAAGGGAGGGCGGGTAGCACAGATACGCAGTATTTT | CSVEGRAGSTDTQYF
TRBD2 | TRBJ2-3 | TRBV7-8 | NA | 19 | TGTGCCAGCAGCTTAGACGCCATATTCGCGGGAGAGTTTCAAGATACGCAGTATTTT | CASSLDAIFAGEFQDTQYF
NA | TRBJ1-1 | TRBV20-1 | once | 14 | TGCAGTGCTAGTCAGGGGTCAGGGGCGACTGAAGCTTTCTTT | CSASQGSGATEAFF
NA | TRBJ2-1 | TRBV7-3 | NA | 15 | TGTGCCAGCAGCTTCGGGGTCAGCTCCTACAATGAGCAGTTCTTC | CASSFGVSSYNEQFF
NA | TRBJ2-7 | TRBV6-5 | NA | 15 | TGTGCCAGCAGTTACACCCCCGCAGGGACCTACGAGCAGTACTTC | CASSYTPAGTYEQYF
NA | TRBJ1-6 | TRBV11-2 | NA | 15 | TGTGCCAGCAGCCTTATAGGGTCGGGGAGTTCACCCCTCCACTTT | CASSLIGSGSSPLHF
NA | TRBJ1-1 | TRBV6-5 | NA | 13 | TGTGCCAGCGGCGGACAGTCTAGCTCTGAAGCTTTCTTT | CASGGQSSSEAFF
NA | TRBJ2-3 | TRBV7-8 | once | 15 | TGTGCCAGCAGCTTAGGGTTTCGGGGAGGAGATACGCAGTATTTT | CASSLGFRGGDTQYF
TRBD2 | TRBJ2-3 | TRBV9 | NA | 16 | TGTGCCAGCAGCGTATCTTGGAGTAGCGGGGAAGATACGCAGTATTTT | CASSVSWSSGEDTQYF
TRBD1 | TRBJ2-7 | TRBV20-1 | NA | 13 | TGCAGTGCTAGTAGTACAGGGGGCTACGAGCAGTACTTC | CSASSTGGYEQYF
NA | TRBJ1-2 | TRBV3-1/TRBV3-2 | NA | 15 | TGTGCCAGCAGCCAATCAACAGCAGCTAACTATGGCTACACCTTC | CASSQSTAANYGYTF
TRBD1 | TRBJ1-2 | TRBV7-2 | NA | 17 | TGTGCCAGCAGCCCCGACTCGGGAACAGGGGTCCTCTATGGCTACACCTTC | CASSPDSGTGVLYGYTF
TRBD2 | TRBJ2-1 | TRBV27 | NA | 18 | TGTGCCAGCAGTTCGACTAGCGGGGGGACGAGCTCCTACAATGAGCAGTTCTTC | CASSSTSGGTSSYNEQFF
TRBD2 | TRBJ2-1 | TRBV4-3 | few | 16 | TGCGCCAGCGCCAGCCAAAGAGGCGGGAGGTTCGGTGAGCAGTTCTTC | CASASQRGGRFGEQFF
TRBD1 | TRBJ2-7 | TRBV6-5 | NA | 13 | TGTGCCAGCAGTTACGACCTGGGGGACAGGGAGTACTTC | CASSYDLGDREYF
TRBD2 | TRBJ2-7 | TRBV2 | few | 15 | TGTGCCAGCAGTCCCGGACTAGCGGGAGGGGACGAGCAGTACTTC | CASSPGLAGGDEQYF
TRBD2 | TRBJ2-3 | TRBV6-4 | few | 14 | TGTGCCAGCAGTGATTTAGCGGGGGGAGATACGCAGTATTTT | CASSDLAGGDTQYF
TRBD1 | TRBJ2-7 | TRBV5-6 | NA | 16 | TGTGCCAGCAGCCCGGCCGCGGGACAGGGGATTTACGAGCAGTACTTC | CASSPAAGQGIYEQYF
NA | TRBJ2-3 | TRBV6-2/TRBV6-3 | NA | 15 | TGTGCCAGCAGTTACGTAAGCGGTAGGACAGATACGCAGTATTTT | CASSYVSGRTDTQYF
NA | TRBJ1-2 | TRBV7-8 | NA | 18 | TGTGCCAGCAGCTTAATGGATGTTAGTCGTCGGGGGGCGGATGGCTACACCTTC | CASSLMDVSRRGADGYTF
NA | TRBJ2-1 | TRBV6-5 | NA | 14 | TGTGCCAGCAGTTACGTACAGGGGGGGGATGAGCAGTTCTTC | CASSYVQGGDEQFF
NA | TRBJ2-6 | TRBV5-4 | NA | 16 | TGTGCCAGCAGCCTAACGTTAATATCTGGGGCCAACGTCCTGACTTTC | CASSLTLISGANVLTF
TRBD2 | TRBJ2-1 | TRBV7-9 | NA | 16 | TGTGCCAGCAGCCCGGGGACTAGCGGAAGCTACAATGAGCAGTTCTTC | CASSPGTSGSYNEQFF
NA | TRBJ1-2 | TRBV4-2 | NA | 17 | TGTGCCAGCAGCCAAGGACTCCTTCTCAATACGAACTATGGCTACACCTTC | CASSQGLLLNTNYGYTF
NA | TRBJ2-3 | TRBV7-2 | NA | 14 | TGTGCCAGCAGCCGCGATTATAACACAGATACGCAGTATTTT | CASSRDYNTDTQYF
TRBD1 | TRBJ1-1 | TRBV29-1 | NA | 13 | TGCAGCGTCCTACAGGGGTTATACACTGAAGCTTTCTTT | CSVLQGLYTEAFF